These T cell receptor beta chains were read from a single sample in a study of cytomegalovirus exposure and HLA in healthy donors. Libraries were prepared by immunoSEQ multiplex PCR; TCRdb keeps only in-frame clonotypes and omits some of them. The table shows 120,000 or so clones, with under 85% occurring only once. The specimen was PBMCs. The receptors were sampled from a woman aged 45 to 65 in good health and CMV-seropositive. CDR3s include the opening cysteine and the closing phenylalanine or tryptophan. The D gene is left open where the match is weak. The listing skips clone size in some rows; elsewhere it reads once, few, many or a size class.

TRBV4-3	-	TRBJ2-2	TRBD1	CASSQGQDRVYGELFF	TGCGCCAGCAGCCAAGGGCAGGACAGGGTTTACGGGGAGCTGTTTTTT
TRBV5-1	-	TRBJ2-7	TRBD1	CASSSSGTGNYEQYF	TGCGCCAGCAGCTCAAGTGGGACAGGGAATTACGAGCAGTACTTC
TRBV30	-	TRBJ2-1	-	CAWRPGYYNEQFF	TGTGCCTGGAGGCCCGGGTATTACAATGAGCAGTTCTTC
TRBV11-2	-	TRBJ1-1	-	CASSLARQGLNTEAFF	TGTGCCAGCAGCTTAGCGCGGCAGGGGTTGAACACTGAAGCTTTCTTT
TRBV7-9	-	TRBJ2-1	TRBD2	CASSPPWGGSYEQFF	TGTGCCAGCAGCCCCCCTTGGGGCGGGAGTTATGAGCAGTTCTTC
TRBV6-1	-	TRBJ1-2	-	CASSEFSVGPGGKGYTF	TGTGCCAGCAGTGAATTCTCCGTTGGGCCGGGCGGGAAGGGCTACACCTTC
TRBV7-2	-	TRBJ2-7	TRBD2	CASSLGTSNSYEQYF	TGTGCCAGCAGCTTAGGGACTAGTAATAGCTACGAGCAGTACTTC
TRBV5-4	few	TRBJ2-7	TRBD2	CASSLDGLAGASEQYF	TGTGCCAGCAGCTTGGATGGACTAGCGGGAGCAAGCGAGCAGTACTTC
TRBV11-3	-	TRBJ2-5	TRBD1	CASSFGTGVETQYF	TGTGCCAGCAGCTTTGGGACAGGGGTAGAGACCCAGTACTTC
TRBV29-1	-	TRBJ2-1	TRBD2	CSVLPSGRIYEQFF	TGCAGCGTTCTTCCTAGCGGGAGGATCTATGAGCAGTTCTTC
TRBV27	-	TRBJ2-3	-	CASSATNGFRTDTQYF	TGTGCCAGCAGTGCCACTAACGGCTTCCGCACAGATACGCAGTATTTT
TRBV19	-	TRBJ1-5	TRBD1	CASSTIQGHQPQHF	TGTGCCAGTAGTACCATACAGGGGCATCAGCCCCAGCATTTT
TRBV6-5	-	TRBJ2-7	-	CASRHGSSSYEQYF	TGTGCCAGCAGGCATGGGAGTAGCTCCTACGAGCAGTACTTC
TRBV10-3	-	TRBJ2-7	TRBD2	CAISQKTSGGYEQYF	TGTGCCATCAGCCAAAAGACTAGCGGGGGGTACGAGCAGTACTTC
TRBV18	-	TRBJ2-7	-	CASSPPSSYEQYF	TGTGCCAGCTCACCGCCCAGCTCCTACGAGCAGTACTTC
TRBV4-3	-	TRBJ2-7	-	CASSQERRWLKGEEQYF	TGCGCCAGCAGCCAAGAGAGGAGGTGGCTAAAGGGGGAAGAGCAGTACTTC
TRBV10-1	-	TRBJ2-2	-	CATKGVTNTGELFF	TGCGCCACCAAGGGGGTAACGAACACCGGGGAGCTGTTTTTT
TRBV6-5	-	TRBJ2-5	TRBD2	CASSGLAGDETQYF	TGTGCCAGCTCGGGACTAGCGGGAGATGAGACCCAGTACTTC
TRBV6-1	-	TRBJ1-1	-	CASSESGRAEAFF	TGTGCCAGCAGTGAAAGCGGAAGAGCTGAAGCTTTCTTT
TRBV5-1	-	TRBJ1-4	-	CASSPDDSYNEKLFF	TGCGCCAGCAGCCCCGATGACAGTTATAATGAAAAACTGTTTTTT
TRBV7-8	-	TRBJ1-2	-	CASSLGSSVNYGYTF	TGTGCCAGCAGCTTAGGGAGCTCGGTTAACTATGGCTACACCTTC
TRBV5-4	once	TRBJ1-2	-	CASSPAGRRGSAYGYTF	TGTGCCAGCAGCCCGGCGGGGCGTCGGGGGTCTGCGTATGGCTACACCTTC
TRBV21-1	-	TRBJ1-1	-	CASGPRTEAFF	TGTGCCAGCGGCCCGAGGACTGAAGCTTTCTTT
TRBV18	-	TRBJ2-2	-	CASSPPFLLNTGELFF	TGTGCCAGCTCACCTCCCTTCCTCCTCAACACCGGGGAGCTGTTTTTT
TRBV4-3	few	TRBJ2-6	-	CASSQQVSGANVLTF	TGCGCCAGCAGCCAGCAGGTATCTGGGGCCAACGTCCTGACTTTC
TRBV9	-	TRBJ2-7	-	CASSVDDRPTYEQYF	TGTGCCAGCAGCGTAGACGACAGGCCGACCTACGAGCAGTACTTC
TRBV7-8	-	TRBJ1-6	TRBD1	CASRRRDRDNSPLHF	TGTGCCAGCAGGCGCCGGGACAGGGATAATTCACCCCTCCACTTT
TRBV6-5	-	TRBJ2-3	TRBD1	CASSYGDRTTDTQYF	TGTGCCAGCAGTTATGGGGACAGAACCACAGATACGCAGTATTTT
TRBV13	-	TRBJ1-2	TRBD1	CASRPGQGDFYTF	TGTGCCAGCAGACCGGGACAGGGGGATTTCTACACCTTC
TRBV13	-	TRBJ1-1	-	CASSYRSEAFF	TGTGCCAGCAGTTATCGGAGTGAAGCTTTCTTT
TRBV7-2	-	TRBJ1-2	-	CASSFALWALHGYTF	TGTGCCAGCAGCTTCGCCCTATGGGCTCTCCATGGCTACACCTTC
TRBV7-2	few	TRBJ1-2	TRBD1	CASSAQGAQSYGYTF	TGTGCCAGCAGCGCTCAGGGGGCGCAGAGCTATGGCTACACCTTC
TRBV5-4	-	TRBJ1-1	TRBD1	CASSLTPLTGGRTEAFF	TGTGCCAGCAGCCTAACTCCCCTGACAGGGGGTCGTACTGAAGCTTTCTTT
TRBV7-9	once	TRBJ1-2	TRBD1	CASSYWDRGYGYTF	TGTGCCAGCAGCTACTGGGACAGGGGCTATGGCTACACCTTC
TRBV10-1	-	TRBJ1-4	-	CASLSVLRSCNEKLFF	TGCGCCAGCCTAAGTGTGCTCCGGTCCTGTAATGAAAAACTGTTTTTT
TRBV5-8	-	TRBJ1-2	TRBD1	CASSLDWTGAYGYTF	TGTGCCAGCAGCTTGGACTGGACAGGGGCCTATGGCTACACCTTC
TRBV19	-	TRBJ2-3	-	CASSITRPPADTQYF	TGTGCCAGTAGTATCACTAGACCCCCCGCAGATACGCAGTATTTT
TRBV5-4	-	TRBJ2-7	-	CASRPSLGPEQYF	TGTGCCAGCAGACCAAGCCTAGGCCCCGAGCAGTACTTC
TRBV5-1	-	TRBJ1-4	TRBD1	CASSLGQGAANEKLFF	TGCGCCAGCAGCTTGGGACAGGGCGCAGCTAATGAAAAACTGTTTTTT
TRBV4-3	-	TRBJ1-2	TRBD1	CASSQITGTAYGYTF	TGCGCCAGCAGCCAGATTACCGGGACAGCCTATGGCTACACCTTC
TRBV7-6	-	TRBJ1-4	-	CASSSSSFATNEKLFF	TGTGCCAGCAGTTCTTCAAGCTTTGCAACTAATGAAAAACTGTTTTTT
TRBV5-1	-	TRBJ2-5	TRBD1	CASSNRDREEAETQYF	TGCGCCAGCAGCAACCGGGACAGGGAGGAGGCGGAGACCCAGTACTTC
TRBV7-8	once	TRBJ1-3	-	CASSPTGSSGNTIYF	TGTGCCAGCAGCCCCACAGGGTCATCTGGAAACACCATATATTTT
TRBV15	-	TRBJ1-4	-	CATSRGGRGTNEKLFF	TGTGCCACCAGCAGGGGGGGGAGGGGTACTAATGAAAAACTGTTTTTT
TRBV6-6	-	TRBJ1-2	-	CASSRGTTNYGYTF	TGTGCCAGCAGTAGGGGTACCACTAACTATGGCTACACCTTC
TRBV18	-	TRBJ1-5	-	CASSPRSVSNQPQHF	TGTGCCAGCTCACCAAGAAGCGTGAGCAATCAGCCCCAGCATTTT
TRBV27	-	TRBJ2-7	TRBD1	CASSLGTGAYEQYF	TGTGCCAGCAGTTTAGGGACAGGTGCCTACGAGCAGTACTTC
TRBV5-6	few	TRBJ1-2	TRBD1	CASSFRDRGLTGYTF	TGTGCCAGCAGCTTTCGGGACAGGGGGCTGACTGGCTACACCTTC
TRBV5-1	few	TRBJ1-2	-	CASSVTEEGYTF	TGCGCCAGCAGCGTGACCGAGGAGGGCTACACCTTC
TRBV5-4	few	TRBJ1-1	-	CASRQGWNTEAFF	TGTGCCAGCAGGCAGGGTTGGAACACTGAAGCTTTCTTT
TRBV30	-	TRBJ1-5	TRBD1	CAWGAGTAGGQPQHF	TGTGCCTGGGGCGCCGGGACAGCTGGGGGTCAGCCCCAGCATTTT
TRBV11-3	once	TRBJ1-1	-	CASSLVSTRAEAFF	TGTGCCAGCAGCTTAGTCAGCACCAGGGCTGAAGCTTTCTTT
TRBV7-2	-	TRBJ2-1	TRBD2	CASSLVSAGDAVKFF	TGTGCCAGCAGCTTAGTGTCTGCGGGGGACGCGGTGAAGTTCTTC
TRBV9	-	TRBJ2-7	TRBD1	CASSVGAQGVYEQYF	TGTGCCAGCAGCGTAGGGGCACAGGGGGTCTACGAGCAGTACTTC